This entry lists 24 T cell receptor beta chains sequenced from one sample in a study of shared clonotypes between healthy human individuals. Repertoires were generated with immunoSEQ multiplex PCR, while TCRdb's copy carries only in-frame clones and drops some. The sample carries 600,000 or so clones, 95% to 98% recorded once. Naive CD8 cells comprised CD45RO-negative, CCR7-positively selected cells, excluding terminally differentiated effector memory CD45RA+ cells. Input material: naive CD8+ T cells sorted from blood. Receptors were obtained from a man in his thirties or forties in good health.

This clone was detected once. J is TRBJ2-7 and V is TRBV7-9; the match to TRBD1 covers 7 bases. Germline values: CDR1 SEHNR, CDR2 FQNEAQ (reference sequence). The trim removed 6 bases at V and 3 bases at J, leaving 5 bases unmatched. The CDR3 sequence is 13 residues long. The CDR3 here is CASRNRDSYEQYF. The CDR3 nucleotides read TGTGCCAGCAGGAACCGGGACAGCTACGAGCAGTACTTC.

This rearrangement joins TRBV5-6 to TRBJ1-2, with D hard to call. The V and J ends lost 6 bases and 3 bases respectively, with 15 bases between them. This CDR3 contains 14 residues. Germline V lookup: CDR1 SGHDT, CDR2 YYEEEE. The chain's CDR3 is CASTPGVVDYGYTF. In DNA, the CDR3 is TGTGCCAGCACTCCTGGGGTAGTGGACTATGGCTACACCTTC.

The V and J genes are TRBV14 and TRBJ2-7; 7 nucleotides match TRBD1. The CDR3 is 16 amino acids. Unmatched junction bases numbered 9, after V lost 4 bases and J lost 0 bases. CDR1 and CDR2 (germline): SGHDN, FVKESK. The CDR3 loop reads CASSPRTGADSYEQYF. The CDR3 nucleotides are TGTGCCAGCAGCCCCCGGACAGGCGCGGACTCCTACGAGCAGTACTTC. The complete variable domain, with remaining parts taken from reference TRBV14 and TRBJ2-7, reads EAGVTQFPSHSVIEKGQTVTLRCDPISGHDNLYWYRRVMGKEIKFLLHFVKESKQDESGMPNNRFLAERTGGTYSTLKVQPAELEDSGVYFCASSPRTGADSYEQYFGPGTRLTVT.

The rearrangement uses TRBV5-8 and TRBJ1-1; D ambiguous. Germline V lookup: CDR1 SGHTS, CDR2 YDEGEE. V shed 4 bases and J shed 1 base, with 11 bases lying between them. The CDR3 is 14 amino acids. The CDR3 region is CASSPDRRNTEAFF. The DNA of the CDR3 is TGTGCCAGCAGCCCGGACCGCCGGAACACTGAAGCTTTCTTT.

A remark on this clone: The same CDR3 is also encoded by other DNA sequences in this sample. This chain links TRBV16 with TRBJ2-7, with 7 bases aligning to TRBD2. This CDR3 comprises 15 residues. J was trimmed by 2 bases and V by 1 base; bases with no gene match: 5. CDR1 and CDR2 (germline): KGHSY, FQNENV. CDR3 region: CASSQLPSGTYEQYF. DNA of the CDR3: TGTGCCAGCAGCCAATTACCTAGCGGAACCTACGAGCAGTACTTC.

The CDR3 spells CASSQPGQGITDTQYF. The CDR3 region has the DNA TGCGCCAGCAGTCAACCGGGACAGGGGATCACAGATACGCAGTATTTT. The V gene is TRBV23-1, the J gene TRBJ2-3; the match to TRBD1 covers 10 bases. TRBV23-1 is an ORF, with its function uncertain. The CDR3 sequence is 16 residues long. With V trimmed by 2 bases and J by 2 bases, 4 bases remained unmatched.

This clone has a single count. This rearrangement joins TRBV5-4 to TRBJ2-1, with 10 bases matching TRBD2. In germline, CDR1 is SGHNT, CDR2 YYREEE (reference sequence). The trim removed 2 bases at V and 7 bases at J, leaving 15 bases unmatched. The CDR3 loop spans 18 amino acids. The DNA for the CDR3 is TGTGCCAGCAGCTTCGTCCGGGCTAGCGGGAGTTACGTTAATGAGCAGTTCTTC. As protein: CASSFVRASGSYVNEQFF.

This chain connects TRBV30 to TRBJ2-3, with 9 bases identical to TRBD2. The CDR3 consists of 17 residues. Germline values: CDR1 GTSNPN, CDR2 SVGIG (reference sequence). The V segment lost 1 base and the J segment 0 bases; nucleotides outside the gene matches: 8. CDR3 loop: CAWSGLAELHSTDTQYF. DNA for the CDR3: TGTGCCTGGAGTGGACTAGCGGAACTCCATAGCACAGATACGCAGTATTTT.

The chain links TRBV27 to TRBJ2-1, with TRBD2 matching 14 bases. Germline V lookup: CDR1 MNHEY, CDR2 SMNVEV (reference sequence). V dropped 2 bases and J dropped 5; count of bases not matched to a gene: 5. CDR3 length: 17 residues. The CDR3 protein is CASSLPGTSGSHNEQFF. Written as DNA, the CDR3 is TGTGCCAGCAGTTTACCTGGGACTAGCGGGAGCCACAATGAGCAGTTCTTC.

The chain has TRBV5-6 and TRBJ1-1; no clear D. This CDR3 is built from 19 residues. Germline CDR1 reads SGHDT; CDR2 reads YYEEEE. The V and J ends lost 2 bases and 4 bases respectively, with 27 bases between them. DNA for the CDR3: TGTGCCAGCAGCTTCGGAAGGTTGGGCAGCGGCCCATTGGGCACTGAAGCTTTCTTT. Protein product: CASSFGRLGSGPLGTEAFF.

V usage is TRBV18 and J usage is TRBJ2-1; D gene unclear. The V and J ends lost 3 bases and 0 bases respectively, with 15 bases between them. This CDR3 region has 17 residues. Germline values: CDR1 KGHSH, CDR2 LQKENI. CDR3 sequence (DNA): TGTGCCAGCTCACCTCTCTTCGGAAGTAGCTCCTACAATGAGCAGTTCTTC. It specifies CASSPLFGSSSYNEQFF.

The rearrangement links TRBV4-1 to TRBJ2-1; D possibly corresponds to TRBD2 (5 bases). Germline lookup yields CDR1 MGHRA and CDR2 YSYEKL. The CDR3 sequence is 17 residues long. V dropped 4 bases and J dropped 1 base, with 17 bases sitting between them. The CDR3 sequence: CASSREPDRDSYNEQFF. As DNA, the CDR3 is TGCGCCAGCAGCCGAGAGCCCGATCGGGATTCCTACAATGAGCAGTTCTTC.

This clone occurred once. The CDR3 loop is CASSLVAGAFEKLFF. The CDR3 nucleotides are TGTGCCAGCAGCTTAGTGGCAGGGGCGTTTGAAAAACTGTTTTTT. V gene TRBV7-6 combines with J gene TRBJ1-4, with a tentative D call TRBD1 (6 bases). Germline CDR1 and CDR2: SGHVS and FNYEAQ. There are 15 residues in the CDR3. V shed 1 base and J shed 7 bases, with 13 bases lying between them.

The chain carries TRBV6-5 and TRBJ2-1, with 7 bases lining up with TRBD2. J gave up 8 bases and V 0 bases, and 10 bases lay outside the gene matches. The germline V gene has CDR1 MNHEY and CDR2 SVGAGI. The CDR3 length is 16 residues. DNA of the CDR3: TGTGCCAGCAGTTACTCGGCCGGGGAGGGAATCGATGAGCAGTTCTTC. Protein: CASSYSAGEGIDEQFF.

The V call is TRBV11-3, the J call TRBJ2-1; 10 bases agree with TRBD1. Germline CDR1 is SGHNT and CDR2 is YENEEA. The CDR3 totals 15 residues. With V trimmed by 3 bases and J by 7 bases, 6 bases remained unmatched. The CDR3 bases are TGTGCCAGCAGCTTGACAGGGGGCGAATGGAATGAGCAGTTCTTC. Translating it yields CASSLTGGEWNEQFF. Full variable domain (outside the CDR3, taken from reference TRBV11-3 and TRBJ2-1): EAGVVQSPRYKIIEKKQPVAFWCNPISGHNTLYWYLQNLGQGPELLIRYENEEAVDDSQLPKDRFSAERLKGVDSTLKIQPAELGDSAVYLCASSLTGGEWNEQFFGPGTRLTVL.

V gene TRBV4-1 combines with J gene TRBJ1-3, with D unclear. The CDR3 covers 16 residues. The V gene's germline CDR1 is MGHRA and CDR2 YSYEKL. The V gene lost 2 bases and the J gene lost 1 base, with 12 bases spanning the gap. DNA of the CDR3: TGCGCCAGCAGCCAAATGAGCAGCCCTTCTGGAAACACCATATATTTT. Its protein product is CASSQMSSPSGNTIYF.

CDR3 residues: CASSLYPETSGRRELFF. The CDR3 nucleotides read TGTGCCAGCAGTTTATATCCAGAGACTAGCGGGAGAAGGGAGCTGTTTTTT. The chain uses TRBV27 and TRBJ2-2, with 12 bases that match TRBD2. The germline V gene encodes CDR1 MNHEY and CDR2 SMNVEV (reference sequence). CDR3 length: 17 residues. V was clipped by 1 base and J by 9 bases; unmatched bases: 9.

The chain links TRBV7-9 to TRBJ2-1; 7 nucleotides agree with TRBD1. The J segment lost 2 bases and the V segment lost 7 bases, leaving 17 bases of the junction unmatched. The CDR3 runs 18 residues. Per germline, CDR1 SEHNR and CDR2 FQNEAQ (reference sequence). The CDR3 bases are TGTGCCAGCACGACCAGAGGGACGGCCGGACAGGCCTACAATGAGCAGTTCTTC. Its protein is CASTTRGTAGQAYNEQFF.

The chain is built from TRBV9 and TRBJ1-4, with D perhaps matching TRBD1 (5 bases). Looked up from germline, CDR1 is SGDLS and CDR2 is YYNGEE. This CDR3 contains 15 residues. V gave up 4 bases and J gave up 7 bases, with 17 bases separating them. CDR3 amino acids: CASSTRGVEGEKLFF. The CDR3 DNA reads TGTGCCAGCAGCACCCGGGGGGTGGAAGGTGAAAAACTGTTTTTT.

This chain connects TRBV13 to TRBJ2-1, with 11 bases matching TRBD2. Germline trimming cut 7 bases from V and 14 bases from J; bases unmatched to any gene: 13. The CDR3 totals 14 residues. Germline loops: CDR1 PRHDT, CDR2 FYEKMQ (reference sequence). CDR3 loop: CASTLRLAGLGKFF. In nucleotides, the CDR3 is TGTGCCAGCACCCTCCGACTAGCGGGACTCGGCAAGTTCTTC.

This chain uses TRBV29-1 with TRBJ1-2, with 8 bases matching TRBD1. The germline V gene encodes CDR1 SQVTM and CDR2 ANQGSEA. Trimming cost V 4 bases and J 8 bases; bases outside gene matches: 6. The CDR3 contains 12 residues. The CDR3 nucleotides are TGCAGCGTTGTTCAGGGGGCGCAGGGCTACACCTTC. This translates into CSVVQGAQGYTF.

The chain carries TRBV6-6 and TRBJ2-1; 11 bases map to TRBD2. J was trimmed by 6 bases and V by 8 bases; bases with no gene match: 9. The CDR3 is 15 amino acids. Looked up from germline, CDR1 is MNHNY and CDR2 is SVGAGI (reference sequence). The CDR3 DNA is TGTGCCAGCGCCAATAGCGGGAGGGCCTCCAATGAGCAGTTCTTC. Its protein is CASANSGRASNEQFF.

The rearrangement joins TRBV27 to TRBJ2-6; maybe TRBD2 (5 bases). V dropped 4 bases and J dropped 2 bases, with 18 bases sitting between them. Germline loops: CDR1 MNHEY, CDR2 SMNVEV (reference sequence). The CDR3 extends over 18 amino acids. CDR3 in amino acids: CASSYKGANYAGANVLTF. The CDR3 DNA follows: TGTGCCAGCAGTTATAAGGGAGCGAACTACGCTGGGGCCAACGTCCTGACTTTC.

This sequence joins TRBV5-1 and TRBJ2-7; 7 bases agree with TRBD2. J was trimmed by 4 bases and V by 0 bases; bases with no gene match: 10. The CDR3 loop spans 16 amino acids. Germline V gene sequence: CDR1 SGHRS, CDR2 YFSETQ. The CDR3 DNA reads TGCGCCAGCAGCTTGGAAGACTCGGGACTACAGTACGAGCAGTACTTC. Protein: CASSLEDSGLQYEQYF.